The 27 T cell receptor beta chains below all came from one sample that was sequenced in a study of T cells after yellow fever vaccination. TCRdb reprocessed the 5' RACE reads via MiXCR and lists one record per CDR3 protein. The sample contains 150,000 to 200,000 distinct CDR3 sequences, 5.5% to 8% of which appear only once. Material: CD4+ T cells sorted from PBMCs, obtained on the day of the first yellow fever vaccination. These receptor sequences come from a man aged 18 to 35 who received the YFV17D yellow fever vaccine.

This clonotype was observed many times. The CDR3 DNA follows: TGCGCCAGCAGCGCGACAGGGGGCTCCGGGGAGCTGTTTTTT. It translates to CASSATGGSGELFF. The genes are TRBV5-1 and TRBJ2-2; 10 nucleotides align to TRBD1. V gave up 4 bases and J gave up 6 bases; unmatched junction bases: 3. Germline assignment: CDR1 SGHRS and CDR2 YFSETQ. CDR3 length: 14 residues.

This clonotype was detected ten times or more. The rearrangement joins TRBV5-5 to TRBJ1-4; D unresolved. V lost 1 base, J lost 2 bases, and 3 bases lay in between. This CDR3 has 13 amino acids. Germline assignment: CDR1 SGHKS and CDR2 YYEKEE (reference sequence). The CDR3 region has the DNA TGTGCCAGCAGCTTGCTGACTAATGAAAAACTGTTTTTT. Its protein is CASSLLTNEKLFF.

At least ten counts were recorded for this clonotype. The genes are TRBV6-5 and TRBJ1-6; D is unresolved. Germline V CDR1 and CDR2: MNHEY, SVGAGI. V lost 1 base to trimming and J lost 7 bases, with 14 bases between them. CDR3 length equals 16 residues. The CDR3 spells CASSYFGVSANSPLHF. CDR3 bases: TGTGCCAGCAGTTACTTCGGGGTCAGTGCAAATTCACCCCTCCACTTT.

This clonotype was seen repeatedly, ten times or more. CDR3 in amino acids: CASGLTWDSYTEAFF. CDR3 DNA sequence: TGTGCTAGTGGTTTAACTTGGGACAGTTACACTGAAGCTTTCTTT. This chain uses TRBV12-5 with TRBJ1-1, with TRBD1 matching over 7 bases. This CDR3 has 15 residues. CDR1 is LGHNT, CDR2 FRNRAP, per germline. V trimming: 3 bases; J trimming: 3 bases; junction bases outside the gene matches: 7.

This clonotype was picked up many times. The rearrangement uses TRBV7-3 and TRBJ2-2; 12 bases line up with TRBD2. J gave up 6 bases and V 3 bases, and 2 bases lay outside the gene matches. CDR1 SGHTA and CDR2 FQGTGA come from the germline V gene. This CDR3 has 15 residues. The DNA for the CDR3 is TGTGCCAGCAGCTTCGGACTAGCGGGGTCCGGGGAGCTGTTTTTT. Amino acid sequence: CASSFGLAGSGELFF.

This clonotype was detected once. The chain combines TRBV3-2 with TRBJ2-3; whether TRBD2, the table's D call, matches the DNA was not checked. TRBV3-2 is marked as a pseudogene. CDR3 length equals 18 residues. CDR3 DNA: TGTGCCAGCAGCCAAGATGGCCAGCGGGGGGACAACACAGATACGCAGTATTTT. Protein product: CASSQDGQRGDNTDTQYF.

The sample holds many counts of this clonotype. This chain connects TRBV5-1 to TRBJ2-5, with 12 bases matching TRBD2. J lost 5 bases, V lost 0 bases, and 26 bases had no gene match. This CDR3 has 23 residues. Germline V CDR1 and CDR2: SGHRS, YFSETQ. The CDR3 nucleotides read TGCGCCAGCAGCTTGGCCAGGACTAGCGGGGTACGCTATACGGCGGTGAGAACGGAGACCCAGTACTTC. It encodes CASSLARTSGVRYTAVRTETQYF.

This clonotype was picked up many times. This chain uses TRBV28 with TRBJ1-3; D unclear. V was trimmed by 4 bases and J by 2 bases, leaving 0 bases between them. CDR1 is MDHEN and CDR2 is SYDVKM in the germline V gene. The CDR3 covers 11 residues. The DNA of the CDR3 is TGTGCCAGCAGTTCTGGAAACACCATATATTTT. Translating it yields CASSSGNTIYF.

In its sample, this clonotype was seen many times. The chain is built from TRBV12-3 or TRBV12-4 and TRBJ2-1; 11 nucleotides align to TRBD2. CDR3 length equals 15 residues. After removal of 3 bases from V and 3 bases from J, the junction contained 1 base not matched to a gene. DNA for the CDR3: TGTGCCAGCAGTTTTGGACTAGCGGGCTACAATGAGCAGTTCTTC. Its translation: CASSFGLAGYNEQFF.

This clonotype appeared many times. The rearrangement joins TRBV4-1 to TRBJ1-2; D ambiguous. The germline V gene has CDR1 MGHRA and CDR2 YSYEKL. V shed 6 bases and J shed 2 bases, with 10 bases lying between them. This CDR3 region has 13 residues. CDR3 in DNA: TGCGCCAGCAGTAAGAAGATAAACTATGGCTACACCTTC. Translation: CASSKKINYGYTF.

By share, this clonotype ranks as medium-sized. V is TRBV7-2 and J is TRBJ2-3; D remains unclear. The length of the CDR3 is 14 residues. V lost 3 bases, J lost 3 bases, and 10 bases lay in between. CDR1 is SGHTA, CDR2 FQGNSA, per germline. DNA of the CDR3: TGTGCCAGCAGCTTGTCACGTTGGACAGATACGCAGTATTTT. Translating gives CASSLSRWTDTQYF.

This clonotype occurred many times. The rearrangement joins TRBV4-3 to TRBJ2-4; D gene unclear. This CDR3 is built from 16 residues. Looked up from germline, CDR1 is LGHNA and CDR2 is YSLEER. Trimming took 0 bases from V and 9 from J, leaving 18 bases between them. CDR3: CASSQDKVYNGIIQYF. CDR3 DNA sequence: TGCGCCAGCAGCCAAGATAAGGTCTACAATGGGATCATTCAGTACTTC.

In this sample, this clonotype turned up many times. The chain has TRBV6-5 and TRBJ2-7, with D hard to call. V was trimmed by 6 bases and J by 4 bases, leaving 19 bases between them. The CDR3 has 15 residues. The germline V gene has CDR1 MNHEY and CDR2 SVGAGI. The CDR3 spells CASRSSGVFGYEQYV. The CDR3 nucleotides are TGTGCCAGCAGGTCTAGTGGAGTGTTTGGGTACGAGCAGTACGTC.

This clonotype was seen more than once but under ten times. The rearrangement joins TRBV10-3 to TRBJ2-3; 7 bases are shared with TRBD2. Germline V CDR1 and CDR2: ENHRY, SYGVKD. J lost 4 bases, V lost 7 bases, and 11 bases had no gene match. This CDR3 has 15 amino acids. CDR3 DNA sequence: TGTGCCATCACCCTTGGCGGGGGAGGGCCAGATACGCAGTATTTT. This translates into CAITLGGGGPDTQYF.

This clonotype was seen repeatedly, ten times or more. V usage is TRBV7-8 and J usage is TRBJ1-1; D perhaps matches TRBD1 (6 bases). Trimming removed 6 bases at V and 1 base at J, with 12 bases between. In germline, CDR1 is SGHVS, CDR2 FQNEAQ. This CDR3 is 14 amino acids long. The CDR3 bases are TGTGCCAGCAGTCCAACAGGGACGAACACTGAAGCTTTCTTT. This translates into CASSPTGTNTEAFF.

In this sample, this clonotype turned up many times. The chain links TRBV5-6 to TRBJ2-7; D gene ambiguous. Trimming removed 1 base at V and 4 bases at J, with 12 bases between. Germline-derived CDR1 and CDR2 are SGHDT and YYEEEE. This CDR3 spans 14 amino acids. This CDR3 reads CASSLFGDPYEQYF. For the CDR3, the DNA is TGTGCCAGCAGCTTGTTTGGGGATCCGTACGAGCAGTACTTC.

This clonotype was recorded at least ten times. This CDR3 is CASSLYTSYEQYF. CDR3 bases: TGTGCCAGCAGCCTCTACACTAGCTACGAGCAGTACTTC. This chain joins TRBV5-5 and TRBJ2-7; possible D gene TRBD2, 5 bases. The V gene's germline CDR1 is SGHKS and CDR2 YYEKEE (reference sequence). The CDR3 runs 13 residues. Between the trimmed V and J ends, which lost 4 bases and 3 bases, there was a span of 11 bases.

This clonotype was picked up many times. V gene TRBV18 combines with J gene TRBJ1-5, with unresolved D. The CDR3 contains 12 residues. The V end lost 5 bases, the J end lost 2 bases, and 4 bases lay between the germline ends. The germline CDR1 and CDR2 sequences are KGHSH and LQKENI. In DNA form, the CDR3 reads TGTGCCAGCTCAAAAGGCAATCAGCCCCAGCATTTT. It codes for CASSKGNQPQHF.

This clonotype was seen more than once but under ten times. V usage is TRBV15 and J usage is TRBJ2-2; TRBD1 agrees at 8 bases. Germline trimming cut 1 base from V and 3 bases from J; bases unmatched to any gene: 4. The germline V gene has CDR1 LNHNV and CDR2 YYDKDF (reference sequence). CDR3 length equals 16 residues. The CDR3, as DNA: TGTGCCACCAGCAGAGGGACAGGGTCGGACACCGGGGAGCTGTTTTTT. Translation gives CATSRGTGSDTGELFF. Filled out from reference TRBV15 and TRBJ2-2, the complete variable domain reads DAMVIQNPRYQVTQFGKPVTLSCSQTLNHNVMYWYQQKSSQAPKLLFHYYDKDFNNEADTPDNFQSRRPNTSFCFLDIRSPGLGDTAMYLCATSRGTGSDTGELFFGEGSRLTVL.

This clonotype was picked up many times. The chain uses TRBV30 and TRBJ2-7, with 9 nucleotides matching TRBD1. J gave up 2 bases and V 4 bases, and 9 bases lay outside the gene matches. Germline assignment: CDR1 GTSNPN and CDR2 SVGIG (reference sequence). This CDR3 comprises 15 residues. The CDR3 region is CAWKGDREGAYEQYF. CDR3 bases: TGTGCCTGGAAGGGGGACAGGGAGGGGGCCTACGAGCAGTACTTC. The complete variable domain, with remaining parts taken from reference TRBV30 and TRBJ2-7, reads SQTIHQWPATLVQPVGSPLSLECTVEGTSNPNLYWYRQAAGRGLQLLFYSVGIGQISSEVPQNLSASRPQDRQFILSSKKLLLSDSGFYLCAWKGDREGAYEQYFGPGTRLTVT.

There are many counts of this clonotype. V is TRBV7-3 and J is TRBJ2-3; 7 positions match TRBD1. The length of the CDR3 is 15 residues. CDR1 and CDR2 (germline): SGHTA, FQGTGA. V was clipped by 1 base and J by 4 bases; unmatched bases: 5. CDR3 sequence: CASSLRHQGADTQYF. CDR3 coding DNA: TGTGCCAGCAGCTTAAGACACCAGGGGGCAGATACGCAGTATTTT.

This clonotype was found a few times. The chain couples TRBV4-2 to TRBJ1-2, with D tentatively TRBD1 (5 bases). Germline V gene data show CDR1 as LGHNA and CDR2 as YNFKEQ. The V gene lost 1 base and the J gene lost 4 bases, with 31 bases spanning the gap. CDR3 length: 21 amino acids. CDR3 sequence (DNA): TGTGCCAGCAGCCAAGTTTCCACCCGCAGCTATCTGGGCTCTGGGGGCTATGGCTACACCTTC. It specifies CASSQVSTRSYLGSGGYGYTF.

A remark on this clonotype: A much larger clone lies one base from this, so it may be a read error. This rearrangement joins TRBV7-2 to TRBJ2-6; D may be TRBD1 (6 bases). This CDR3 has 17 amino acids. Per germline, CDR1 SGHTA and CDR2 FQGNSA. V gave up 4 bases and J gave up 2 bases, with 15 bases separating them. The CDR3 loop is CASSSHTTGPGANVLTF. DNA for the CDR3: TGTGCCAGCAGCTCCCACACGACAGGACCTGGGGCCAACGTCCTGACTTTC.

This chain joins TRBV12-5 and TRBJ2-1; D unresolved. Germline V lookup: CDR1 LGHNT, CDR2 FRNRAP. The V end lost 0 bases, the J end lost 8 bases, and 8 bases lay between the germline ends. The CDR3 spans 13 residues. The CDR3 loop reads CASGLVGIDEQFF. In DNA, the CDR3 is TGTGCTAGTGGTTTGGTAGGGATCGATGAGCAGTTCTTC. Together with reference TRBV12-5 and TRBJ2-1, the CDR3 gives the full variable domain: DARVTQTPRHKVTEMGQEVTMRCQPILGHNTVFWYRQTMMQGLELLAYFRNRAPLDDSGMPKDRFSAEMPDATLATLKIQPSEPRDSAVYFCASGLVGIDEQFFGPGTRLTVL.

The J gene is TRBJ2-2, the V gene TRBV24-1; D remains ambiguous. Trimming cost V 1 base and J 6 bases, with 2 bases left between them. The CDR3 contains 12 residues. Per germline, CDR1 KGHDR and CDR2 SFDVKD. CDR3 in DNA: TGTGCCACCAGTGATTTCGCCGGGGAGCTGTTTTTT. Amino acids: CATSDFAGELFF.

This clonotype showed up many times. The chain joins TRBV20-1 to TRBJ2-5; D unresolved. Trimming stripped 3 bases from V and 7 bases from J, with 3 bases between. This CDR3 spans 9 amino acids. CDR1 and CDR2 (germline): DFQATT, SNEGSKA (reference sequence). The CDR3 protein is CSASGTQYF. In nucleotides, the CDR3 is TGCAGTGCTAGTGGGACCCAGTACTTC.

In this sample, this clonotype turned up a few times. The gene calls are TRBV20-1 and TRBJ1-1; 7 nucleotides align to TRBD1. Germline V gene data show CDR1 as DFQATT and CDR2 as SNEGSKA (reference sequence). J lost 6 bases, V lost 6 bases, and 7 bases had no gene match. The CDR3 loop spans 12 amino acids. The CDR3 sequence: CSAPGQSPEAFF. The CDR3 coding sequence is TGCAGTGCCCCGGGACAGAGCCCTGAAGCTTTCTTT.